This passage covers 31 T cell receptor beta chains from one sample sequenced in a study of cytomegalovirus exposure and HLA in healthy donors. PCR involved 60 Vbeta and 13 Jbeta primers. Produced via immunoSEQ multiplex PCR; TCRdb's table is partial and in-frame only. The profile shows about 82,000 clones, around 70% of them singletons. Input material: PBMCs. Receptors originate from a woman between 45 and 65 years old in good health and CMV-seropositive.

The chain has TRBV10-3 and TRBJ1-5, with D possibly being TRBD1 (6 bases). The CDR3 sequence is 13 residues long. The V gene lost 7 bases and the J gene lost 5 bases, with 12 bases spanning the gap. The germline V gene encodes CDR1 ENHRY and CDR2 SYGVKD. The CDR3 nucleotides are TGTGCCATCACCAAAGGGGGGGATCAGCCCCAGCATTTT. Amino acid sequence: CAITKGGDQPQHF.

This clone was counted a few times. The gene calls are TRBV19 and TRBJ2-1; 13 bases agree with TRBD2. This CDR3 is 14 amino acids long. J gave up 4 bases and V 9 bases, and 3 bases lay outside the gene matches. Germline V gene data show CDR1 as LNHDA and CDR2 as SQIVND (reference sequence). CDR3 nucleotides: TGTGCCAGCCAGGGACTAGCGGGGTACAATGAGCAGTTCTTC. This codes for CASQGLAGYNEQFF.

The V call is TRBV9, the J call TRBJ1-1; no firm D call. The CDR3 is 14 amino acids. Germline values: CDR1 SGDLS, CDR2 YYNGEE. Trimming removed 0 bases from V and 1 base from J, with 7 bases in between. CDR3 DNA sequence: TGTGCCAGCAGCGTAGCACAGACGAACACTGAAGCTTTCTTT. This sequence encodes CASSVAQTNTEAFF.

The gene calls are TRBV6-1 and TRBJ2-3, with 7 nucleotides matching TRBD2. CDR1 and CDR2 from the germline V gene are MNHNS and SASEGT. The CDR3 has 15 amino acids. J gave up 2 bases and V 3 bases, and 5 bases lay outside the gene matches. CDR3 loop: CASSDRREFTDTQYF. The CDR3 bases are TGTGCCAGCAGTGATCGGCGGGAGTTCACAGATACGCAGTATTTT.

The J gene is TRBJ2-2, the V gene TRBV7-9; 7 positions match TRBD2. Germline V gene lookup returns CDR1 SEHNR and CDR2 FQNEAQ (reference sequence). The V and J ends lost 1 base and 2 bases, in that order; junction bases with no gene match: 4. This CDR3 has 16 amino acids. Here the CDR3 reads CASSLGGAGNTGELFF. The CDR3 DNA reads TGTGCCAGCAGCTTAGGTGGAGCGGGAAACACCGGGGAGCTGTTTTTT.

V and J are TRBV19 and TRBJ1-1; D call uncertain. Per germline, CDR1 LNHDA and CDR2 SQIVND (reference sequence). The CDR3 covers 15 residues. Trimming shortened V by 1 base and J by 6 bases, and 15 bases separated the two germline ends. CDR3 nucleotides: TGTGCCAGTAGTATAGGCCTTAGGAGTATCGCTGAAGCTTTCTTT. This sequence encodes CASSIGLRSIAEAFF. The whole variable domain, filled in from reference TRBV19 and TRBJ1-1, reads DGGITQSPKYLFRKEGQNVTLSCEQNLNHDAMYWYRQDPGQGLRLIYYSQIVNDFQKGDIAEGYSVSREKKESFPLTVTSAQKNPTAFYLCASSIGLRSIAEAFFGQGTRLTVV.

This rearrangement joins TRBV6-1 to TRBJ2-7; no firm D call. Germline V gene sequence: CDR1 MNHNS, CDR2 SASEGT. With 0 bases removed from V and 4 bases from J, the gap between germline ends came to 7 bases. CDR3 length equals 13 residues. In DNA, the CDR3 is TGTGCCAGCAGTGAAGCCCACAAGTACGAGCAGTACTTC. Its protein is CASSEAHKYEQYF.

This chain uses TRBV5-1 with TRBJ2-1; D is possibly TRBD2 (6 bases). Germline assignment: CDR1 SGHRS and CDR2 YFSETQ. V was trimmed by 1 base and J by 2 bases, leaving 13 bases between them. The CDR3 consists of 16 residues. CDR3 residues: CASSLQVGSAYNEQFF. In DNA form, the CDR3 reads TGCGCCAGCAGCTTGCAGGTCGGGAGTGCCTACAATGAGCAGTTCTTC. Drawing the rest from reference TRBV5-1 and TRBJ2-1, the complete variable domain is KAGVTQTPRYLIKTRGQQVTLSCSPISGHRSVSWYQQTPGQGLQFLFEYFSETQRNKGNFPGRFSGRQFSNSRSEMNVSTLELGDSALYLCASSLQVGSAYNEQFFGPGTRLTVL.

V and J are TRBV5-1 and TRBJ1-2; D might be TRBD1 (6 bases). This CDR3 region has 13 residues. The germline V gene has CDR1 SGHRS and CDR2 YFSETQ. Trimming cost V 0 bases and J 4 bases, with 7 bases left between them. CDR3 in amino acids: CASSLEGGYGYTF. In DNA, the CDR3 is TGCGCCAGCAGCTTGGAAGGGGGCTATGGCTACACCTTC.

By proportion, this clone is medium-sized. CDR3 region: CASSLFSGPGVNQPQHF. Written as DNA, the CDR3 is TGTGCCAGCAGCTTGTTTTCGGGGCCAGGGGTAAATCAGCCCCAGCATTTT. This chain links TRBV5-5 with TRBJ1-5, with D possibly being TRBD1 (6 bases). The CDR3 totals 17 residues. Germline CDR1 is SGHKS and CDR2 is YYEKEE (reference sequence). V was cut by 1 base and J by 4 bases, with 18 bases left in between.

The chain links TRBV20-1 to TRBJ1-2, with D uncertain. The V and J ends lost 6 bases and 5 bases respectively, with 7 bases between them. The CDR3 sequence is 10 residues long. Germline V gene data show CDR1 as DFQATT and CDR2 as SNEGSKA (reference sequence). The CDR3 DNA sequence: TGCAGTGCCATTCTATATGGCTACACCTTC. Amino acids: CSAILYGYTF.

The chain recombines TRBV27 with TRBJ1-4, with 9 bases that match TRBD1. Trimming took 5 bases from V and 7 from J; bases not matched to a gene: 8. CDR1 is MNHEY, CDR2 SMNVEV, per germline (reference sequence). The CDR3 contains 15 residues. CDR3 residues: CASSPHRGRFEKLFF. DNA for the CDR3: TGTGCCAGCAGTCCCCACAGGGGGCGCTTTGAAAAACTGTTTTTT. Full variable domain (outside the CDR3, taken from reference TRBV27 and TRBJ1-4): EAQVTQNPRYLITVTGKKLTVTCSQNMNHEYMSWYRQDPGLGLRQIYYSMNVEVTDKGDVPEGYKVSRKEKRNFPLILESPSPNQTSLYFCASSPHRGRFEKLFFGSGTQLSVL.

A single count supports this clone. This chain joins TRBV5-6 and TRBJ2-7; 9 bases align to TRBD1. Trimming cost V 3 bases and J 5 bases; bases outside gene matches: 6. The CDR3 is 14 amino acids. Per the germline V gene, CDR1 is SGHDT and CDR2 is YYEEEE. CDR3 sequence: CASSYGTGRNEQYF. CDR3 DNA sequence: TGTGCCAGCAGCTACGGGACAGGGAGAAACGAGCAGTACTTC.

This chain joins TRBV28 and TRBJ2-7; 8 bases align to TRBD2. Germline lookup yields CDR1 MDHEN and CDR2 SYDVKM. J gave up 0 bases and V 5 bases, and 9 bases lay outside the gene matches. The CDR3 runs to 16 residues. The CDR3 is CASSPRGGVGSYEQYF. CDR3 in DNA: TGTGCCAGCAGTCCCCGGGGGGGGGTGGGCTCCTACGAGCAGTACTTC. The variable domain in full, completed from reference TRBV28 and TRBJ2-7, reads DVKVTQSSRYLVKRTGEKVFLECVQDMDHENMFWYRQDPGLGLRLIYFSYDVKMKEKGDIPEGYSVSREKKERFSLILESASTNQTSMYLCASSPRGGVGSYEQYFGPGTRLTVT.

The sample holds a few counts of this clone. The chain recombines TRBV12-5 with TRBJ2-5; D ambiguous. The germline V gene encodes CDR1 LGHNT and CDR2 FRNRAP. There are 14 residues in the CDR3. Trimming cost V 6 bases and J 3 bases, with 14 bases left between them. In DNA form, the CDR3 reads TGTGCTAGTGGGGGTTCGGGTGACGAAGAGACCCAGTACTTC. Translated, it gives CASGGSGDEETQYF.

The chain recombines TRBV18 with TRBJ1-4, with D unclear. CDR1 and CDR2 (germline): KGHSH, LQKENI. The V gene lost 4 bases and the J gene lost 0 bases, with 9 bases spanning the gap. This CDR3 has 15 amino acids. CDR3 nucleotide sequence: TGTGCCAGCTCACAAAACCGAGCAACTAATGAAAAACTGTTTTTT. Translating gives CASSQNRATNEKLFF.

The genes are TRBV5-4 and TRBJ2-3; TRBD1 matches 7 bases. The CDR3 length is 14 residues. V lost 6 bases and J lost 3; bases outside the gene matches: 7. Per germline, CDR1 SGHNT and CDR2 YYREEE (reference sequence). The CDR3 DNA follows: TGTGCCAGCATCCACAGGGGATCGACAGATACGCAGTATTTT. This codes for CASIHRGSTDTQYF.

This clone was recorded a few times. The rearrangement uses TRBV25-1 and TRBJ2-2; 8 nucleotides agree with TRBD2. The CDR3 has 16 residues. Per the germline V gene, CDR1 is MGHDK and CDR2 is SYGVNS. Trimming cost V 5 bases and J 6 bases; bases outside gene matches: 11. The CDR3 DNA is TGTGCCAGCAGTCCACCCGGGACTAGAACGGCCGGGGAGCTGTTTTTT. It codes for CASSPPGTRTAGELFF.

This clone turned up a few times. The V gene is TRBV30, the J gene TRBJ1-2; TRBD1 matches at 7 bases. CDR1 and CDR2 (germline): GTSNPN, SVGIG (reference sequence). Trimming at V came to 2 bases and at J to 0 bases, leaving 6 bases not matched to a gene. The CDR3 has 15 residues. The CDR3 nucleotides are TGTGCCTGGAGTAATGGACAGGTTACTAACTATGGCTACACCTTC. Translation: CAWSNGQVTNYGYTF. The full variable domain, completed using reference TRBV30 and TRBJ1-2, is SQTIHQWPATLVQPVGSPLSLECTVEGTSNPNLYWYRQAAGRGLQLLFYSVGIGQISSEVPQNLSASRPQDRQFILSSKKLLLSDSGFYLCAWSNGQVTNYGYTFGSGTRLTVV.

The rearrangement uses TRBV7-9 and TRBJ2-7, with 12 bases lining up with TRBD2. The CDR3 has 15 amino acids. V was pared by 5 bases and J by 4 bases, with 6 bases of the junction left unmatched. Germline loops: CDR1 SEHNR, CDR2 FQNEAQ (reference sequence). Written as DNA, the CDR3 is TGTGCCAGCAGCCTCCGGACTAGCGGGGTATACGAGCAGTACTTC. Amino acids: CASSLRTSGVYEQYF.

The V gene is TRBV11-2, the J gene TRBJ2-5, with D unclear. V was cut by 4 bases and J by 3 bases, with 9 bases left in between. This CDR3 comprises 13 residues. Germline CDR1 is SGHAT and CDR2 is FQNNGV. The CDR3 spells CASSCSREETQYF. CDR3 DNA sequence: TGTGCCAGCAGCTGTTCTAGAGAAGAGACCCAGTACTTC.

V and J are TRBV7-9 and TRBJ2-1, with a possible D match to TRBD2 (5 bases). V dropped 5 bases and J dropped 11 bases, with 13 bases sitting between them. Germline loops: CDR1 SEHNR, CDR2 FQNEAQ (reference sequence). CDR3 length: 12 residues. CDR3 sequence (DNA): TGTGCCAGCAGCCCAGAACTAGATCAGCAGTTCTTC. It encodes CASSPELDQQFF.

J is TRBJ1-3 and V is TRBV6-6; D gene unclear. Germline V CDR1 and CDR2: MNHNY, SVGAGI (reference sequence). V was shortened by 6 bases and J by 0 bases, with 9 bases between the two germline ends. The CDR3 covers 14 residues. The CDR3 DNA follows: TGTGCCAGCAGATTCCCTAGCTCTGGAAACACCATATATTTT. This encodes CASRFPSSGNTIYF.

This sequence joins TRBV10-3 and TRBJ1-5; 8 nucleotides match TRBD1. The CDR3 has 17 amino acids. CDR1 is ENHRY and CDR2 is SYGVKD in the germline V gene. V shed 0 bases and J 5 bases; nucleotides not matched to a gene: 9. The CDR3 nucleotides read TGTGCCATCAGTGAGTCGCTTAGGGCAGGGGGCGATCAGCCCCAGCATTTT. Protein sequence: CAISESLRAGGDQPQHF.

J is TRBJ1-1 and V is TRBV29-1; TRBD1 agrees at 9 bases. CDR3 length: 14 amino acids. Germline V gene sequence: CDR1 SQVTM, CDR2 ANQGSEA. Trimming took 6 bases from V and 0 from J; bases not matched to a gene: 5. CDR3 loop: CSVPQGALNTEAFF. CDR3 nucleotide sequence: TGCAGCGTACCACAGGGGGCCTTGAACACTGAAGCTTTCTTT.

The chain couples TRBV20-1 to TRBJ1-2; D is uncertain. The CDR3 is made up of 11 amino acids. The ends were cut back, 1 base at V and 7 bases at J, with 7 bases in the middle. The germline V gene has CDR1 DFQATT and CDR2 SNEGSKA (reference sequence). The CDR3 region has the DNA TGCAGTGCTAGAGTAGGAGGTGGCTACACCTTC. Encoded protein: CSARVGGGYTF.

This CDR3 is CASTNGGQPQHF. CDR3 DNA sequence: TGTGCCAGCACCAATGGGGGCCAGCCCCAGCATTTT. This chain connects TRBV7-9 to TRBJ1-5; a possible D gene is TRBD1 (6 bases). Germline-derived CDR1 and CDR2 are SEHNR and FQNEAQ (reference sequence). Trimming left V 7 bases short and J 7 bases short, with 11 bases between. The CDR3 has 12 amino acids.

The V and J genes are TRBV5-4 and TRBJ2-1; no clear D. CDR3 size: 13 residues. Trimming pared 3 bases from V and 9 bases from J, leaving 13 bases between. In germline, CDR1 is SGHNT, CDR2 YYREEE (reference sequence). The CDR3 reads CASSSRLTGEQFF. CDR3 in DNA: TGTGCCAGCAGCTCCCGGTTAACCGGTGAGCAGTTCTTC.

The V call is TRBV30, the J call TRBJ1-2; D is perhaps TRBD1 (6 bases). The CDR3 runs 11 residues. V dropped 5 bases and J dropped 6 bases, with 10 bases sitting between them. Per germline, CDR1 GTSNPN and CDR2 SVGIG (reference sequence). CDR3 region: CAWSQGNGYTF. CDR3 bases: TGTGCCTGGTCACAGGGAAATGGCTACACCTTC.

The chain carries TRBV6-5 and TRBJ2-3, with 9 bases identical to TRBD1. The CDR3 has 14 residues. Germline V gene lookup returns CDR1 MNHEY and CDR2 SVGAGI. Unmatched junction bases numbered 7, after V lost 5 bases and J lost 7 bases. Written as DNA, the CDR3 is TGTGCCAGCAGTCGGGACAGGGTCTTGAATACGCAGTATTTT. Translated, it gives CASSRDRVLNTQYF.

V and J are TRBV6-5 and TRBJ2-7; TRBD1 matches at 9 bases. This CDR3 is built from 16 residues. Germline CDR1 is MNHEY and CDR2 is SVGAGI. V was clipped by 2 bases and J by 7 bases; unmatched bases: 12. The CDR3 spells CASSYLPGTGWTEQYF. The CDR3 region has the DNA TGTGCCAGCAGTTACCTCCCCGGGACAGGGTGGACGGAGCAGTACTTC.